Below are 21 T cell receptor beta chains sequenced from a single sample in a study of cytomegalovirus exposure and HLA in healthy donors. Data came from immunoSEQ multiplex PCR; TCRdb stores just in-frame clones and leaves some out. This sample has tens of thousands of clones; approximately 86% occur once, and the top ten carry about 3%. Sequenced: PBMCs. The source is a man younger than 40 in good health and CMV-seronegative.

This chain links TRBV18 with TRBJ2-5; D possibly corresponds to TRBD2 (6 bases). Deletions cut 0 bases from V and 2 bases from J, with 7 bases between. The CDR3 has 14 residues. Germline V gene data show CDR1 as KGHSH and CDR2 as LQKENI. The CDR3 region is CASSPPGLQETQYF. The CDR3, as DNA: TGTGCCAGCTCACCACCGGGACTTCAAGAGACCCAGTACTTC.

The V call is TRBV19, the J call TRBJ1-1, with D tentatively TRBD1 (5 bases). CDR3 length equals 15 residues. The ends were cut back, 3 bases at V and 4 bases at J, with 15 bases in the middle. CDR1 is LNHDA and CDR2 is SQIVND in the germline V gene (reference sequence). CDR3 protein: CASSISDTFPTEAFF. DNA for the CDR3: TGTGCCAGTAGTATCTCGGACACTTTCCCCACTGAAGCTTTCTTT.

The CDR3 sequence is CASSVSGGGNSPLHF. In DNA form, the CDR3 reads TGTGCCAGCAGTGTCTCCGGGGGGGGGAATTCACCCCTCCACTTT. The chain is built from TRBV28 and TRBJ1-6; perhaps TRBD1 as D (5 bases). V dropped 5 bases and J dropped 7 bases, with 15 bases sitting between them. The CDR3 contains 15 residues. Germline loops: CDR1 MDHEN, CDR2 SYDVKM.

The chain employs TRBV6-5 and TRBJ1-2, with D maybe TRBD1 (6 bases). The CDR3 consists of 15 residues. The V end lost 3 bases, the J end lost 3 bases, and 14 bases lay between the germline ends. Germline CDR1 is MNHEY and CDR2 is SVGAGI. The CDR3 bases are TGTGCCAGCAGTTATTCCGAGACAGGCGACTATGGCTACACCTTC. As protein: CASSYSETGDYGYTF.

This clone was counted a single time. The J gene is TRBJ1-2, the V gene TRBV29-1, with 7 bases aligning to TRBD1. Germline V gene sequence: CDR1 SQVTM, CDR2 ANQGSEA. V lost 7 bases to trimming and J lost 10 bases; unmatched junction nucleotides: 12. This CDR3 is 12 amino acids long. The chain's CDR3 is CSASRTGDAYTF. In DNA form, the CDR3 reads TGCAGCGCTTCAAGGACAGGTGATGCCTACACCTTC.

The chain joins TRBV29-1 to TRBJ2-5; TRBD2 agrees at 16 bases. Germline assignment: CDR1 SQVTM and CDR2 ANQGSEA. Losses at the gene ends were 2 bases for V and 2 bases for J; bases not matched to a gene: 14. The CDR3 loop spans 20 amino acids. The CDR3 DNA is TGCAGCGTTGAATGGAAATTTTACGGGACTAGCGGGGGGGATCAAGAGACCCAGTACTTC. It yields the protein CSVEWKFYGTSGGDQETQYF.

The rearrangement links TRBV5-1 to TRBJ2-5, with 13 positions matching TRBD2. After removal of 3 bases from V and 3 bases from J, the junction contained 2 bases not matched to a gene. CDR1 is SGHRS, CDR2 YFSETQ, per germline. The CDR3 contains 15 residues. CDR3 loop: CASSSGTSGEETQYF. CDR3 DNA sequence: TGCGCCAGCAGCTCCGGGACTAGCGGGGAAGAGACCCAGTACTTC.

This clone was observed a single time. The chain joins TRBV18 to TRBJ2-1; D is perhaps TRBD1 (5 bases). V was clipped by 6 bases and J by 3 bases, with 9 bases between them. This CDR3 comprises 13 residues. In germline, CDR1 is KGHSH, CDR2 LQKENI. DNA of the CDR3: TGTGCCAGCTCTTCCCAGGGCTACAATGAGCAGTTCTTC. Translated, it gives CASSSQGYNEQFF.

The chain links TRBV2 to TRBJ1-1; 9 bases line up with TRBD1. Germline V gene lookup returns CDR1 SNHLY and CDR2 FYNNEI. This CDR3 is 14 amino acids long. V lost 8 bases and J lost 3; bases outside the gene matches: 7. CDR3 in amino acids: CASVKDRGDTEAFF. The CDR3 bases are TGTGCCAGCGTCAAGGACAGGGGAGACACTGAAGCTTTCTTT.

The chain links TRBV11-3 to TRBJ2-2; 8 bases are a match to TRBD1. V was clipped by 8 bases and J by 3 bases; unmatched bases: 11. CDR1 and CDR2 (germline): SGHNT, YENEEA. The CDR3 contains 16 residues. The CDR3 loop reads CASGNGQGSHTGELFF. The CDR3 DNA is TGTGCCAGCGGCAACGGACAGGGATCGCACACCGGGGAGCTGTTTTTT. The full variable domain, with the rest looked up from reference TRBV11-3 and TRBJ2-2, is EAGVVQSPRYKIIEKKQPVAFWCNPISGHNTLYWYLQNLGQGPELLIRYENEEAVDDSQLPKDRFSAERLKGVDSTLKIQPAELGDSAVYLCASGNGQGSHTGELFFGEGSRLTVL.

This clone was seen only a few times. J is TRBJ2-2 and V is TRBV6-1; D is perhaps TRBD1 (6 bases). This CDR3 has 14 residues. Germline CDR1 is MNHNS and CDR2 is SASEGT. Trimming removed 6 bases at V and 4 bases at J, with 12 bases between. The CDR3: CASRVGQITGELFF. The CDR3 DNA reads TGTGCCAGCAGGGTCGGACAGATCACCGGGGAGCTGTTTTTT.

CDR3 residues: CASSQPGRQGKGADTQYF. CDR3 sequence (DNA): TGCGCCAGCAGCCAACCCGGTAGACAGGGTAAAGGGGCAGATACGCAGTATTTT. The chain is built from TRBV4-1 and TRBJ2-3; 7 bases agree with TRBD1. Germline CDR1 and CDR2: MGHRA and YSYEKL. The CDR3 extends over 18 amino acids. J lost 4 bases, V lost 2 bases, and 15 bases had no gene match.

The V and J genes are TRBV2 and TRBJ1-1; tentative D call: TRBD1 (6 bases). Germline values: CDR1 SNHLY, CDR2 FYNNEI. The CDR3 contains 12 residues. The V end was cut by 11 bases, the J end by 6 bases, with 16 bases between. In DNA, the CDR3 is TGTGCCGGGCACAGGGACGGTCCTGAAGCTTTCTTT. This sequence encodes CAGHRDGPEAFF.

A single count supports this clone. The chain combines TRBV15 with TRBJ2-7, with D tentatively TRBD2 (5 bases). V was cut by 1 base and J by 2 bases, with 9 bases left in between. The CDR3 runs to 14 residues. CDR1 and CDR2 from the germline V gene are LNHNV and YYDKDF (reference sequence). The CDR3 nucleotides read TGTGCCACCAGCAGAGTTCGGGGTGCCTACGAGCAGTACTTC. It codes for CATSRVRGAYEQYF.

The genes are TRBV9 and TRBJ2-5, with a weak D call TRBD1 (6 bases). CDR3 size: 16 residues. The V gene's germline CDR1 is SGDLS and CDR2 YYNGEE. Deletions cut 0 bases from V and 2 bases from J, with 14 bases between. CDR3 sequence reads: CASSVGSGDWQETQYF. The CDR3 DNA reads TGTGCCAGCAGCGTAGGGTCAGGGGATTGGCAAGAGACCCAGTACTTC.

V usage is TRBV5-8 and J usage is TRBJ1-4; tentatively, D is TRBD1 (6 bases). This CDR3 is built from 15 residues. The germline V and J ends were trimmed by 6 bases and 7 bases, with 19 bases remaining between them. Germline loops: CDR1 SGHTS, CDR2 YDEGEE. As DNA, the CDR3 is TGTGCCAGCAACAATGGACTAGGGGGTGGTGAAAAACTGTTTTTT. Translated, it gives CASNNGLGGGEKLFF. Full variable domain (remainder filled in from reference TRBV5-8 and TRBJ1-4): EAGVTQSPTHLIKTRGQQATLRCSPISGHTSVYWYQQALGLGLQFLLWYDEGEERNRGNFPPRFSGRQFPNYSSELNVNALELEDSALYLCASNNGLGGGEKLFFGSGTQLSVL.

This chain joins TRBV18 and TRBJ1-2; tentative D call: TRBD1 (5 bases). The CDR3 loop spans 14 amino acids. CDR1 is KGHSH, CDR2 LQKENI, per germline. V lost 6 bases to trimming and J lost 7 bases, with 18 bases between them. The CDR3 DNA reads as TGTGCCAGCTCTCCTGACAGAGACCTACCTGGCTACACCTTC. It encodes CASSPDRDLPGYTF.

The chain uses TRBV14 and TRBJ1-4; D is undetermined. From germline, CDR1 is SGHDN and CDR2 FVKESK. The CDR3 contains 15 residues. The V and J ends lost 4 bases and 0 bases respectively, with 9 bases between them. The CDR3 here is CASSRKQATNEKLFF. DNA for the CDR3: TGTGCCAGCAGCCGCAAACAAGCAACTAATGAAAAACTGTTTTTT.

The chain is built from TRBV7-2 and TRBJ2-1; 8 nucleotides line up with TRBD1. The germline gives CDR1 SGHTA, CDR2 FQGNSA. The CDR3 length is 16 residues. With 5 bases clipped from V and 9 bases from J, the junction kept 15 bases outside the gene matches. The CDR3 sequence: CASSTRQGTDLGEQFF. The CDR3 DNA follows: TGTGCCAGCAGCACCCGACAGGGGACCGATTTGGGTGAGCAGTTCTTC. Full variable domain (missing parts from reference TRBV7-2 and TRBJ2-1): GAGVSQSPSNKVTEKGKDVELRCDPISGHTALYWYRQSLGQGLEFLIYFQGNSAPDKSGLPSDRFSAERTGGSVSTLTIQRTQQEDSAVYLCASSTRQGTDLGEQFFGPGTRLTVL.

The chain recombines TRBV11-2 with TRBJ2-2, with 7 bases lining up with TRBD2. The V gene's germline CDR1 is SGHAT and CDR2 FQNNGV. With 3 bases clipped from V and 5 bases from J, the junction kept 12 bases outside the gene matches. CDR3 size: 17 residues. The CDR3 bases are TGTGCCAGCAGCTTGGGAGCGGGGCAGATACGTACCGGGGAGCTGTTTTTT. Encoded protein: CASSLGAGQIRTGELFF.

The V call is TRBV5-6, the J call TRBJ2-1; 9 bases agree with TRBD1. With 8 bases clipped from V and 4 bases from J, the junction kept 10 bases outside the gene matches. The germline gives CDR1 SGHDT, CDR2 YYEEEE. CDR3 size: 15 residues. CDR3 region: CARGLRDRVYNEQFF. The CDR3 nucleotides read TGTGCCAGAGGGCTCCGGGACAGGGTATACAATGAGCAGTTCTTC.